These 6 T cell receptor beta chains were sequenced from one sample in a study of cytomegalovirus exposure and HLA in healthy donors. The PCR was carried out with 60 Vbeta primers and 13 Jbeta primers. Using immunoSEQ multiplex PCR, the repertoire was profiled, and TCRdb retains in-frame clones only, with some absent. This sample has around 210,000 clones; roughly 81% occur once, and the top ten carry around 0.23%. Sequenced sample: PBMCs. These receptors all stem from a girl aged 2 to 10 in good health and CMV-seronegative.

CDR3 region: CASRPGSWTEAFF. The CDR3 region has the DNA TGTGCCAGTAGGCCGGGGTCCTGGACTGAAGCTTTCTTT. The chain joins TRBV19 to TRBJ1-1, with unresolved D. This CDR3 is 13 amino acids long. The germline CDR1 and CDR2 sequences are LNHDA and SQIVND (reference sequence). Trimming shortened V by 6 bases and J by 5 bases, and 13 bases separated the two germline ends.

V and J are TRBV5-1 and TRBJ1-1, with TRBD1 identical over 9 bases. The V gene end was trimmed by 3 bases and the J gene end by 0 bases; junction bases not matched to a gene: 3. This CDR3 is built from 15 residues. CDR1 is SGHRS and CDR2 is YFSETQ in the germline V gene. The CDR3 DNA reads TGCGCCAGCAGCTGGGGACAGGGACTGAACACTGAAGCTTTCTTT. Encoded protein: CASSWGQGLNTEAFF.

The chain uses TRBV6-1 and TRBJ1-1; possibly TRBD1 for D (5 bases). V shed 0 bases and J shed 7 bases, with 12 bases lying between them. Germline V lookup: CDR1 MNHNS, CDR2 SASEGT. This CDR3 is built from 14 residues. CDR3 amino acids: CASSEALRGIEAFF. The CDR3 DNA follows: TGTGCCAGCAGTGAAGCGCTTCGGGGGATTGAAGCTTTCTTT.

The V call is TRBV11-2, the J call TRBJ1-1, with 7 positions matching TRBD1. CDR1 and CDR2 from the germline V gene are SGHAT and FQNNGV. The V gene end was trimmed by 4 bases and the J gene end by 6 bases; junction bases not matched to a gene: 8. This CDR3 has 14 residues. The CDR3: CASSSYRGGAEAFF. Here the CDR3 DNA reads TGTGCCAGCAGCTCCTACAGGGGAGGAGCTGAAGCTTTCTTT.

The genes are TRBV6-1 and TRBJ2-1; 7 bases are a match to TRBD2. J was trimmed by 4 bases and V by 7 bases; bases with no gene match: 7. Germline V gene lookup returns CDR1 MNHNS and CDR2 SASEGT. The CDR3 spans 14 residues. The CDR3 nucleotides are TGTGCCAGCAATCACGGGACTATATACAATGAGCAGTTCTTC. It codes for CASNHGTIYNEQFF.

CDR3: CASSLIRDRGIYEQYF. In DNA, the CDR3 is TGCGCCAGCAGCTTGATCCGGGACAGGGGAATCTACGAGCAGTACTTC. This chain joins TRBV5-1 and TRBJ2-7, with 10 nucleotides matching TRBD1. There are 16 residues in the CDR3. V was clipped by 1 base and J by 3 bases; unmatched bases: 7. Germline values: CDR1 SGHRS, CDR2 YFSETQ.